These 2 T cell receptor beta chains originate from one sample sequenced in a study of blood T cell repertoires in COVID-19. The table came from immunoSEQ multiplex PCR; TCRdb's copy has only in-frame clones and leaves some out. Altogether 150,000 or so clones are present, approximately 80% being singletons, with the ten largest covering around an eighth. The specimen was peripheral blood. These receptors originate from a woman aged 60 to 75 with COVID-19, enrolled during active disease.

The chain joins TRBV3-1 (or the pseudogene TRBV3-2) to TRBJ2-5, with 11 nucleotides matching TRBD1. Germline CDR1 reads LGHDT; CDR2 reads YNNKEL (reference sequence). V lost 3 bases and J lost 5; bases outside the gene matches: 14. The CDR3 is 18 residues long. This chain's CDR3 is CASSQPTPGTGGGETQYF. The CDR3 DNA reads as TGTGCCAGCAGCCAGCCAACCCCCGGGACAGGGGGAGGCGAGACCCAGTACTTC.

V usage is TRBV3-1 (or the pseudogene TRBV3-2) and J usage is TRBJ1-5; D might be TRBD1 (6 bases). V was clipped by 5 bases and J by 5 bases, with 16 bases between them. Germline V gene sequence: CDR1 LGHDT, CDR2 YNNKEL (reference sequence). The CDR3 runs 15 residues. CDR3 nucleotides: TGTGCCAGCAGCACCAGTGGGGGCAGGGATCAGCCCCAGCATTTT. Encoded protein: CASSTSGGRDQPQHF.